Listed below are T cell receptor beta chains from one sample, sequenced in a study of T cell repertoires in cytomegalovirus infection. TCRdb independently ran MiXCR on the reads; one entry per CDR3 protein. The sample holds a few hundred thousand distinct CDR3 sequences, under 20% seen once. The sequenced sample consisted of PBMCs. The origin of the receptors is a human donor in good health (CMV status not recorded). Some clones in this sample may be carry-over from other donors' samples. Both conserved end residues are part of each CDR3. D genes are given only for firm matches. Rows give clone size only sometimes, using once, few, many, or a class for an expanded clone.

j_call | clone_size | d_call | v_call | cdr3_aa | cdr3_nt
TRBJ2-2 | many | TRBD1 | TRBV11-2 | CASSLGTGGHSGELFF | TGTGCCAGCAGCTTAGGGACAGGGGGTCATTCCGGGGAGCTGTTTTTT
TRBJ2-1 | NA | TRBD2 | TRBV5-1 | CASSLRGESNEQFF | TGCGCCAGCAGCTTGCGGGGGGAAAGCAATGAGCAGTTCTTC
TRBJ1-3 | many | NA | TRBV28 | CASSLFAGTERNTIYF | TGTGCCAGCAGTTTATTTGCCGGGACGGAGAGAAACACCATATATTTT
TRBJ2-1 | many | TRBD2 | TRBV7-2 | CASSLVAGTVNEQFF | TGTGCCAGCAGCTTAGTAGCGGGGACGGTCAATGAGCAGTTCTTC
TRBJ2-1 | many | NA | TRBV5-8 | CASSLLTQGVSSYNEQFF | TGTGCCAGCAGCTTGTTAACCCAAGGGGTGAGCTCCTACAATGAGCAGTTCTTC
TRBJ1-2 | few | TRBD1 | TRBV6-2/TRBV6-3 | CASSDFPGQNYGYTF | TGTGCCAGCAGTGACTTCCCGGGACAGAACTATGGCTACACCTTC
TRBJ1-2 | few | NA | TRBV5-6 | CASSLKGLPYGYTF | TGTGCCAGCAGCTTGAAAGGACTACCGTATGGCTACACCTTC
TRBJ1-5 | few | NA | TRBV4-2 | CASSPGRGDNQPQHF | TGTGCCAGCAGCCCGGGTAGAGGGGACAATCAGCCCCAGCATTTT
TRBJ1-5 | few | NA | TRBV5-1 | CPQRGCSGQPQHF | TGCCCCCAGAGGGGGTGCTCAGGTCAGCCCCAGCATTTT
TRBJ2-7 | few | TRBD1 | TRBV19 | CASSIQAGTGSYEQYF | TGTGCCAGTAGTATACAAGCCGGGACAGGTTCCTACGAGCAGTACTTC
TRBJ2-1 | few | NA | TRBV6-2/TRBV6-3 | CASRNTGSSYNEQFF | TGTGCCAGCAGAAATACAGGGTCCTCCTACAATGAGCAGTTCTTC
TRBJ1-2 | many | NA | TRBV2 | CASSENGGNYGYTF | TGTGCCAGCAGTGAAAATGGAGGGAACTATGGCTACACCTTC
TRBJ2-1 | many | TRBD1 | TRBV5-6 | CASSVGTGSDEQFF | TGTGCCAGCAGCGTGGGGACAGGGTCCGATGAGCAGTTCTTC
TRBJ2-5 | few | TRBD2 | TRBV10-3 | CAISSGDETQYF | TGTGCCATCAGTAGCGGGGACGAGACCCAGTACTTC
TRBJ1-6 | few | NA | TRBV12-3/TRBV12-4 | CASRFAHRTSSYNSPLHF | TGTGCCAGCAGGTTTGCACATCGAACGAGCTCCTATAATTCACCCCTCCACTTT
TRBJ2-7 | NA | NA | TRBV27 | CASSSWGQPYEQYF | TGTGCCAGCAGTTCCTGGGGACAACCTTACGAGCAGTACTTC
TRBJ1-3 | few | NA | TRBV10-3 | CAIGPGPRGNTIYF | TGTGCCATTGGACCAGGGCCGCGGGGAAACACCATATATTTT
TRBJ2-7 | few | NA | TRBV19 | CASSITAPSYEQYF | TGTGCCAGTAGTATCACGGCTCCATCCTACGAGCAGTACTTC
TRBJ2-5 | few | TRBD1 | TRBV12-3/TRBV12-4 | CASALARGQGETQYF | TGTGCCAGCGCACTGGCCAGGGGGCAGGGGGAGACCCAGTACTTC
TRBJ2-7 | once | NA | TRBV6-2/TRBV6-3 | CASSWGTVNEQYF | TGTGCCAGCAGTTGGGGGACTGTAAACGAGCAGTACTTC
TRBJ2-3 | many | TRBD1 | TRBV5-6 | CASSLGHRGLIGDTQYF | TGTGCCAGCAGCTTGGGTCACAGGGGGCTTATCGGAGATACGCAGTATTTT
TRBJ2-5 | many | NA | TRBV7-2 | CASSRPSETQYF | TGTGCCAGCAGCCGTCCCAGCGAGACCCAGTACTTC
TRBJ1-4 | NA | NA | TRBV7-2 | CASSLTRVEKLFF | TGTGCCAGCAGCTTAACCCGGGTCGAAAAACTGTTTTTT
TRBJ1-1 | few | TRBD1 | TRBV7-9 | CASRPDRVNTEAFF | TGTGCCAGCAGGCCCGACAGGGTGAACACTGAAGCTTTCTTT
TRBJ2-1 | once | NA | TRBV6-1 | CASGKISNEQFF | TGTGCCAGCGGAAAGATCTCCAATGAGCAGTTCTTC
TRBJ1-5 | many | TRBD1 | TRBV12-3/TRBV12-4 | CASRLGTATTNQPQHF | TGTGCCAGCAGGTTAGGGACAGCCACAACCAATCAGCCCCAGCATTTT
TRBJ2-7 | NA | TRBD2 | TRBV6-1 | CASSPAGGLFYEQYF | TGTGCCAGCAGTCCAGCGGGGGGGCTTTTCTACGAGCAGTACTTC
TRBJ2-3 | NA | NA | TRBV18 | CASSPYGDTRYF | TGTGCCAGCTCACCATACGGGGATACGCGGTATTTT
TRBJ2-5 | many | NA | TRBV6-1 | CASSALTRETQYF | TGTGCCAGCAGTGCTCTGACTAGAGAGACCCAGTACTTC
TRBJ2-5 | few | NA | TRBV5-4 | CASTLGPPETQYF | TGTGCCAGCACCCTTGGGCCTCCGGAGACCCAGTACTTC
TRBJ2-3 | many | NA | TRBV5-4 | CAGGKPGTDTQYF | TGTGCCGGTGGGAAGCCGGGCACAGATACGCAGTATTTT
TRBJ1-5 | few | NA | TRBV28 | CASSLGGGAIQPQHF | TGTGCCAGCAGTTTAGGGGGGGGGGCAATTCAGCCCCAGCATTTT
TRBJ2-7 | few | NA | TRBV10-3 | CASTGTSVNEQYF | TGTGCCAGCACCGGGACATCGGTCAACGAGCAGTACTTC
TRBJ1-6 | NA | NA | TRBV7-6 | CASSLIGTDNSPLHF | TGTGCCAGCAGCTTAATCGGGACTGACAATTCACCCCTCCACTTT
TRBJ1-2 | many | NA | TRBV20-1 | CSGVGIHGYTF | TGCAGTGGAGTGGGGATTCATGGCTACACCTTC
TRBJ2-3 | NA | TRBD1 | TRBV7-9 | CASSLGQGLKADTQYF | TGTGCCAGCAGCTTGGGACAGGGATTGAAAGCAGATACGCAGTATTTT
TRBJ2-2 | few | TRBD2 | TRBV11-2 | CASSPATAGGIGDTGELFF | TGTGCCAGCAGCCCGGCGACAGCGGGGGGTATAGGGGACACCGGGGAGCTGTTTTTT
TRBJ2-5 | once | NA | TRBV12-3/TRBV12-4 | CASSPQGRETQYF | TGTGCCAGCAGTCCACAGGGACGAGAGACCCAGTACTTC
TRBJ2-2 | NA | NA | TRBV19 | CASSIGGELFF | TGTGCCAGTAGTATAGGAGGGGAGCTGTTTTTT
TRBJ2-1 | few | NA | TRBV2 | CASSDLGAPVSEQFF | TGTGCCAGCAGTGATTTGGGGGCACCAGTCAGTGAGCAGTTCTTC
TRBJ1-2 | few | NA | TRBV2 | CASSELRPGSAREGYTF | TGTGCCAGCAGTGAATTAAGACCGGGGTCCGCAAGGGAAGGCTACACCTTC
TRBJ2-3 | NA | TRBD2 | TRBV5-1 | CASRVSGGPEDTQYF | TGCGCCAGCAGGGTTAGCGGGGGGCCAGAAGATACGCAGTATTTT
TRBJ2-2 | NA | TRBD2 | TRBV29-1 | CSVQSGGNTGELFF | TGCAGCGTCCAGAGCGGGGGGAACACCGGGGAGCTGTTTTTT
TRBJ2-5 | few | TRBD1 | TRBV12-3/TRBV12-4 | CASSFSPGQVETQYF | TGTGCCAGCAGTTTCTCCCCAGGACAGGTGGAGACCCAGTACTTC
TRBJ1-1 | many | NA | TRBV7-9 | CASSLQRNTEAFF | TGTGCCAGCAGCTTACAACGGAACACTGAAGCTTTCTTT
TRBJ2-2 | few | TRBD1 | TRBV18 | CASSPRQGMNTGELFF | TGTGCCAGCTCACCTCGACAGGGGATGAACACCGGGGAGCTGTTTTTT
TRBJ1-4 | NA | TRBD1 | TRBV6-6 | CASSRIRDRVWRTTNEKLFF | TGTGCCAGCAGTAGGATCCGGGACAGGGTGTGGAGGACAACTAATGAAAAACTGTTTTTT
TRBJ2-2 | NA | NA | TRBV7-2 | CASSRGQNTRELFF | TGTGCCAGCAGCCGCGGACAGAACACCAGGGAGCTGTTTTTT